This T cell receptor beta chain derives from a study of blood T cell repertoires in COVID-19. Study overall: The samples span acute and convalescent COVID-19 from the United States, Italy and Spain. Sources were T cells, B-cell-depleted T cells, or PBMCs; the material itself was cDNA or gDNA.

The junction had 4 bases not matched to a gene; V was cut back by 3 bases and J by 7 bases. The germline CDR1 and CDR2 sequences are SGHRS and YFSETQ. The CDR3 length is 14 residues. Profiled with immunoSEQ multiplex PCR; TCRdb holds only in-frame clones, not every one. This table has about 220,000 clones, roughly 90% appearing once. The V call is TRBV5-1, the J call TRBJ1-2; 12 bases are shared with TRBD1. The TCR comes from a man aged 30 to 39 who had recovered from COVID-19. The source material was peripheral blood. The CDR3 loop reads CASSWGQGASGYTF. In DNA form, the CDR3 reads TGCGCCAGCAGCTGGGGACAGGGGGCGTCTGGCTACACCTTC.